The source of this TCR beta chain is a study of cytomegalovirus exposure and HLA in healthy donors. The wider study: The roughly 100 million unique TCR beta sequences, from about 179 million T cells, were found by an earlier analysis. The study's findings and limits: Later genetic work tied a missense DCLRE1C variant to beta-chain V and J trimming.

On this clone: As yet, its antigen is unknown.

Amplification used 60 Vbeta primers and 13 Jbeta primers. Here immunoSEQ multiplex PCR was the method, and the copy in TCRdb shows in-frame clones only, minus some. The sample lists about 120,000 clones, 17% occurring once. Nominally healthy donors were sampled, though unrecorded immune exposures were likely. The sequenced sample was PBMCs. The sequence was obtained from a female donor in good health and CMV-seropositive.

The CDR3 DNA reads TGTGCCAGCAGTATGGGGGGGGGCATTCAGCCCCAGCATTTT. It codes for CASSMGGGIQPQHF. The V and J genes are TRBV28 and TRBJ1-5, with D maybe TRBD1 (6 bases). V lost 5 bases to trimming and J lost 6 bases, with 14 bases between them. Germline CDR1 and CDR2: MDHEN and SYDVKM. The CDR3 contains 14 residues.